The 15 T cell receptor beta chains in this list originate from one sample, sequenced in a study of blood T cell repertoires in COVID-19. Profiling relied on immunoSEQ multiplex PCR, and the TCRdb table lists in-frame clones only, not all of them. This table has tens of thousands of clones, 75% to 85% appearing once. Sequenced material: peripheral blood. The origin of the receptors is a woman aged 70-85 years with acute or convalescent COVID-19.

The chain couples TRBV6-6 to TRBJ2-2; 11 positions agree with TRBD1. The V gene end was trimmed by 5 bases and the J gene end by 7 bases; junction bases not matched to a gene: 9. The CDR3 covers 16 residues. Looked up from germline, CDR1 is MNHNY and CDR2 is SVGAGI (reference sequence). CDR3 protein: CASSTGTGGVLGELFF. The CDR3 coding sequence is TGTGCCAGCAGTACCGGGACAGGGGGAGTACTCGGGGAGCTGTTTTTT.

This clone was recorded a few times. For the CDR3, the DNA is TGCGCCAGCACAGGGGGCACTGAAGCTTTCTTT. Encoded protein: CASTGGTEAFF. V is TRBV5-1 and J is TRBJ1-1; 7 bases align to TRBD1. Germline V gives CDR1 SGHRS, CDR2 YFSETQ. V lost 6 bases and J lost 4; bases outside the gene matches: 0. This CDR3 is 11 amino acids long. The entire variable domain, with the rest obtained from reference TRBV5-1 and TRBJ1-1, is as follows: KAGVTQTPRYLIKTRGQQVTLSCSPISGHRSVSWYQQTPGQGLQFLFEYFSETQRNKGNFPGRFSGRQFSNSRSEMNVSTLELGDSALYLCASTGGTEAFFGQGTRLTVV.

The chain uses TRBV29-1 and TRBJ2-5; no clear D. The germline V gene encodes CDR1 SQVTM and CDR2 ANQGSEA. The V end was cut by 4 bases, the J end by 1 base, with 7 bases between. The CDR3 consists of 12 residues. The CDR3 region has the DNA TGCAGCGTTGGATCCAGCCAAGAGACCCAGTACTTC. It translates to CSVGSSQETQYF.

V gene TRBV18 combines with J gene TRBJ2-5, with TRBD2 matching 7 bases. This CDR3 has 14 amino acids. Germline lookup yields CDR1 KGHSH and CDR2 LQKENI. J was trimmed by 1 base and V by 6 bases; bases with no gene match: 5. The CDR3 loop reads CASSGTSVQETQYF. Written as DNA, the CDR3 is TGTGCCAGCTCCGGCACTAGCGTCCAAGAGACCCAGTACTTC.

The CDR3: CASKLQGPYNSPLHF. In DNA, the CDR3 is TGTGCCAGCAAGTTACAGGGGCCCTATAATTCACCCCTCCACTTT. The chain has TRBV2 and TRBJ1-6, with 7 nucleotides matching TRBD1. V lost 7 bases, J lost 2 bases, and 5 bases stayed unmatched. The CDR3 runs 15 residues. The germline V gene encodes CDR1 SNHLY and CDR2 FYNNEI.

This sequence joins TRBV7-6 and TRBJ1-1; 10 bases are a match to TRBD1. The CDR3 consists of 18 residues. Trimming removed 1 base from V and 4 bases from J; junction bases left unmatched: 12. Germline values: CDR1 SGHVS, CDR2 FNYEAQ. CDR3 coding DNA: TGTGCCAGCAGCTTAGTGTCAGGGACGAGGACAGGGGGCACTGAAGCTTTCTTT. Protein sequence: CASSLVSGTRTGGTEAFF.

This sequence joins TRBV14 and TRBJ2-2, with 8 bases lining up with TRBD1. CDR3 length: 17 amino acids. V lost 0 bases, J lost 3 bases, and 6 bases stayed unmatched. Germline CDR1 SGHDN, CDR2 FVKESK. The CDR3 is CASSQDVRQGYTGELFF. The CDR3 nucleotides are TGTGCCAGCAGCCAAGATGTCAGACAGGGGTACACCGGGGAGCTGTTTTTT. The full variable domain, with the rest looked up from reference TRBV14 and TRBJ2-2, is EAGVTQFPSHSVIEKGQTVTLRCDPISGHDNLYWYRRVMGKEIKFLLHFVKESKQDESGMPNNRFLAERTGGTYSTLKVQPAELEDSGVYFCASSQDVRQGYTGELFFGEGSRLTVL.

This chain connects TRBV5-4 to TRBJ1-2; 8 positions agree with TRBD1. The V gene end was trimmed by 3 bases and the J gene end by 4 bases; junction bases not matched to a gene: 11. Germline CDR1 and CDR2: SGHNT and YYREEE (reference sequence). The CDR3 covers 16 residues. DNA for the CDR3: TGTGCCAGCAGCTCGAGGACAGGGCTTAACTTCTATGGCTACACCTTC. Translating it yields CASSSRTGLNFYGYTF.

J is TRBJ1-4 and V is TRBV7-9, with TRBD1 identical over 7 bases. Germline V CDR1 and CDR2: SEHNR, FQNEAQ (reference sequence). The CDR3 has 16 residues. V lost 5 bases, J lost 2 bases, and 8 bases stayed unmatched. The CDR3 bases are TGTGCCAGCAGCCCCCGCTTACAGGGGACTAATGAAAAACTGTTTTTT. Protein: CASSPRLQGTNEKLFF. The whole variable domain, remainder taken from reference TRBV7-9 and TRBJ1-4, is DTGVSQNPRHKITKRGQNVTFRCDPISEHNRLYWYRQTLGQGPEFLTYFQNEAQLEKSRLLSDRFSAERPKGSFSTLEIQRTEQGDSAMYLCASSPRLQGTNEKLFFGSGTQLSVL.

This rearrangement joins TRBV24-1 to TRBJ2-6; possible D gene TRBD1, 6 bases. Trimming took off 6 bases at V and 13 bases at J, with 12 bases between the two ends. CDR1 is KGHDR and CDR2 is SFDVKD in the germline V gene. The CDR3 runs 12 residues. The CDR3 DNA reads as TGTGCCACCAGTTCTTCCGGGACAGTCCTGACTTTC. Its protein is CATSSSGTVLTF.

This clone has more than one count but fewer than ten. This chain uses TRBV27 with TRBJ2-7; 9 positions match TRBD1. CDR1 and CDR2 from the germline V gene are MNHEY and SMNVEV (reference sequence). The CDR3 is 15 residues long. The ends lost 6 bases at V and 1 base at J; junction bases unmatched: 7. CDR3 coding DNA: TGTGCCAGCAGGCTCACAGGGGGCCGATCCTACGAGCAGTACTTC. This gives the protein CASRLTGGRSYEQYF.

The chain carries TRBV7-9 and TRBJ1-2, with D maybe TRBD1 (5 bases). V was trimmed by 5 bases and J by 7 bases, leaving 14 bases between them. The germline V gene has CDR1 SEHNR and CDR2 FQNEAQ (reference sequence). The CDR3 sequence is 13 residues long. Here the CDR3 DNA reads TGTGCCAGCAGCCCCGATCTAGGGGCTGGCTACACCTTC. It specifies CASSPDLGAGYTF.

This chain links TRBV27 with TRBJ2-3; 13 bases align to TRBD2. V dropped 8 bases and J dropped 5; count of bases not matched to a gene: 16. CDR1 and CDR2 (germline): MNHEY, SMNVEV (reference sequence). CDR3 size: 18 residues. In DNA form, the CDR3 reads TGTGCCAGCTTGTCACGAGGACTAGCGGGGGCGCCGGGAGATACGCAGTATTTT. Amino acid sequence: CASLSRGLAGAPGDTQYF.

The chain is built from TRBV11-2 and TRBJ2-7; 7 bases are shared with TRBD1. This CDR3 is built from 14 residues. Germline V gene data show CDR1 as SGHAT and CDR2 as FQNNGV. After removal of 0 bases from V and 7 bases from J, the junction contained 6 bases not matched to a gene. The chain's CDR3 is CASSLEGGFGEQYF. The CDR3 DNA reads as TGTGCCAGCAGCTTAGAAGGGGGCTTTGGGGAGCAGTACTTC.

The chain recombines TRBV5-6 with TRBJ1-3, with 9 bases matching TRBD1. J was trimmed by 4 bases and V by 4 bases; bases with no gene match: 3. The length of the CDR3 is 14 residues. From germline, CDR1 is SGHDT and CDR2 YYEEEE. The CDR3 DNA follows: TGTGCCAGCAGCCGGACAGGGGCCGGAAACACCATATATTTT. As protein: CASSRTGAGNTIYF. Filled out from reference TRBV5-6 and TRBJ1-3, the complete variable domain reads DAGVTQSPTHLIKTRGQQVTLRCSPKSGHDTVSWYQQALGQGPQFIFQYYEEEERQRGNFPDRFSGHQFPNYSSELNVNALLLGDSALYLCASSRTGAGNTIYFGEGSWLTVV.